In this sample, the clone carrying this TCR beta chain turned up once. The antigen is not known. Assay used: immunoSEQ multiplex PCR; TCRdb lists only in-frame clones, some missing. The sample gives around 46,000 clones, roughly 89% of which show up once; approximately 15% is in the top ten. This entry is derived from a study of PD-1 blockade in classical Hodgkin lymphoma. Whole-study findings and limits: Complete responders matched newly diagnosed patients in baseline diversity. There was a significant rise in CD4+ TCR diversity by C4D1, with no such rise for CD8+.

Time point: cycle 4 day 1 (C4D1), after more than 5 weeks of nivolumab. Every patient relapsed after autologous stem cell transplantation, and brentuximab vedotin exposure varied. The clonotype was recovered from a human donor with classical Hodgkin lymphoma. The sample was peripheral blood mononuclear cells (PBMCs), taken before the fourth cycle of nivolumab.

The CDR3 DNA follows: TGTGCCAGCAGCCGAGGCTACGAGCAGTACTTC. Translating gives CASSRGYEQYF. The V and J genes are TRBV7-3 and TRBJ2-7; D remains ambiguous. The V end was cut by 5 bases, the J end by 3 bases, with 5 bases between. The CDR3 is made up of 11 amino acids. Germline CDR1 and CDR2: SGHTA and FQGTGA.